The next 22 T cell receptor beta chains were all read from a single sample in a study of somatic mutations in cytotoxic T cells in rheumatoid arthritis. Repertoires were generated with immunoSEQ multiplex PCR, while TCRdb's copy carries only in-frame clones and drops some. The repertoire holds 9,500 to 15,000 clones, roughly 80% seen once, with 14% in the top ten. Sequencing input: CD8+ T cells sorted from blood. Receptors originate from an older woman in good health.

V usage is TRBV10-3 and J usage is TRBJ2-7; D is possibly TRBD2 (5 bases). Germline CDR1 and CDR2: ENHRY and SYGVKD. This CDR3 has 15 amino acids. Trimming removed 2 bases from V and 6 bases from J, with 17 bases in between. This CDR3 reads CAISERGPTVPEQYF. CDR3 nucleotides: TGTGCCATCAGTGAGAGAGGGCCAACGGTCCCCGAGCAGTACTTC.

The chain links TRBV6-5 to TRBJ1-2; D might be TRBD1 (5 bases). Looked up from germline, CDR1 is MNHEY and CDR2 is SVGAGI. The CDR3 is made up of 16 amino acids. Trimming stripped 0 bases from V and 1 base from J, with 12 bases between. CDR3 DNA: TGTGCCAGCAGTTACTCGCCAGGGACTCTTAACTATGGCTACACCTTC. This translates into CASSYSPGTLNYGYTF.

The chain is built from TRBV5-1 and TRBJ2-5, with a possible D match to TRBD2 (5 bases). The V gene's germline CDR1 is SGHRS and CDR2 YFSETQ. The V gene lost 2 bases and the J gene lost 1 base, with 9 bases spanning the gap. This CDR3 is 14 amino acids long. The CDR3 DNA follows: TGCGCCAGCAGCTTAACCGGGATCCAAGAGACCCAGTACTTC. Its protein product is CASSLTGIQETQYF.

The chain uses TRBV7-8 and TRBJ2-7; D remains unclear. V lost 1 base, J lost 3 bases, and 10 bases lay in between. The V gene's germline CDR1 is SGHVS and CDR2 FQNEAQ. This CDR3 spans 14 amino acids. CDR3: CASSLVSGYYEQYV. For the CDR3, the DNA is TGTGCCAGCAGCTTAGTTTCTGGCTACTACGAGCAGTACGTC.

This clone was seen only a few times. The chain employs TRBV5-3 and TRBJ1-1, with 8 bases identical to TRBD1. TRBV5-3 is noted as an ORF with a role that remains uncertain. The CDR3 sequence is 13 residues long. V trimming: 4 bases; J trimming: 6 bases; junction bases outside the gene matches: 5. The DNA for the CDR3 is TGTGCCAGAAGCGGACAGGGTTTAGCTGAAGCTTTCTTT. It codes for CARSGQGLAEAFF.

This clone has more than one count but fewer than ten. J is TRBJ2-7 and V is TRBV30, with D possibly matching TRBD1 (5 bases). CDR3 length equals 15 residues. From germline, CDR1 is GTSNPN and CDR2 SVGIG (reference sequence). V dropped 3 bases and J dropped 2 bases, with 17 bases sitting between them. The CDR3 here is CAWRWQGLSPYEQYF. The CDR3 DNA sequence: TGTGCCTGGAGATGGCAGGGCCTTTCGCCCTACGAGCAGTACTTC.

The rearrangement uses TRBV11-2 and TRBJ1-1; 7 bases fit TRBD1. Looked up from germline, CDR1 is SGHAT and CDR2 is FQNNGV. The CDR3 length is 12 residues. V lost 2 bases and J lost 8; bases outside the gene matches: 2. CDR3 region: CASSLTGEEAFF. In DNA, the CDR3 is TGTGCCAGCAGCTTAACAGGGGAGGAAGCTTTCTTT.

Here the CDR3 DNA reads TGTGCCTGGAGTTGGGGTAGACAGGCAGGCGTAATAGGGTACGAGCAGTACTTC. This codes for CAWSWGRQAGVIGYEQYF. The chain couples TRBV30 to TRBJ2-7, with a tentative D call TRBD1 (6 bases). V lost 2 bases and J lost 4, with 27 bases in between. This CDR3 spans 18 amino acids. Germline V CDR1 and CDR2: GTSNPN, SVGIG (reference sequence). Full variable domain (missing parts from reference TRBV30 and TRBJ2-7): SQTIHQWPATLVQPVGSPLSLECTVEGTSNPNLYWYRQAAGRGLQLLFYSVGIGQISSEVPQNLSASRPQDRQFILSSKKLLLSDSGFYLCAWSWGRQAGVIGYEQYFGPGTRLTVT.

The V gene is TRBV11-3, the J gene TRBJ2-7, with TRBD2 as a possible D gene (6 bases). V was clipped by 3 bases and J by 4 bases, with 13 bases between them. In germline, CDR1 is SGHNT, CDR2 YENEEA. The CDR3 spans 14 residues. CDR3 residues: CASSLSGLTYEQYF. The CDR3 DNA reads as TGTGCCAGCAGCTTGTCGGGACTGACATACGAGCAGTACTTC.

The chain couples TRBV7-8 to TRBJ2-5; a weak D match, TRBD2 (5 bases). Per the germline V gene, CDR1 is SGHVS and CDR2 is FQNEAQ. This CDR3 region has 15 residues. Deletions cut 1 base from V and 2 bases from J, with 11 bases between. CDR3 in DNA: TGTGCCAGCAGCTTAGGACCAGCGGTTCAAGAGACCCAGTACTTC. This translates into CASSLGPAVQETQYF. The full variable domain, in which reference TRBV7-8 and TRBJ2-5 provide the parts outside the CDR3, is GAGVSQSPRYKVAKRGQDVALRCDPISGHVSLFWYQQALGQGPEFLTYFQNEAQLDKSGLPSDRFFAERPEGSVSTLKIQRTQQEDSAVYLCASSLGPAVQETQYFGPGTRLLVL.

This clone has a single count. This chain connects TRBV9 to TRBJ2-3, with D unclear. There are 14 residues in the CDR3. Trimming removed 0 bases at V and 4 bases at J, with 9 bases between. The germline V gene has CDR1 SGDLS and CDR2 YYNGEE. This CDR3 is CASSVGLDADTQYF. CDR3 DNA sequence: TGTGCCAGCAGCGTAGGGCTAGATGCAGATACGCAGTATTTT.

A word on this clone: At one of its ends the junction is not consistent with the germline gene, which may arise from a read error. The V and J genes are TRBV7-8 and TRBJ2-1; weak D call: TRBD2 (7 bases). CDR1 and CDR2 (germline): SGHVS, FQNEAQ. CDR3 size: 16 residues. In nucleotides, the CDR3 is TGTACCAGCAGCTTAGGCGGAGGGGGGGGGTCGGATGAGCAGTTCTTC. Amino acid sequence: CTSSLGGGGGSDEQFF. The full variable domain, with the rest looked up from reference TRBV7-8 and TRBJ2-1, is GAGVSQSPRYKVAKRGQDVALRCDPISGHVSLFWYQQALGQGPEFLTYFQNEAQLDKSGLPSDRFFAERPEGSVSTLKIQRTQQEDSAVYLCTSSLGGGGGSDEQFFGPGTRLTVL.

The chain links TRBV4-1 to TRBJ2-3; TRBD1 matches 7 bases. The CDR3 is made up of 16 amino acids. Germline assignment: CDR1 MGHRA and CDR2 YSYEKL. Trimming took 5 bases from V and 2 from J; bases not matched to a gene: 10. The CDR3 sequence is CASSKNRDSNTDTQYF. CDR3 nucleotides: TGCGCCAGCAGCAAAAACCGGGACAGCAACACAGATACGCAGTATTTT.

This clone showed up just once. This chain connects TRBV9 to TRBJ2-1, with 11 bases identical to TRBD1. CDR1 is SGDLS, CDR2 YYNGEE, per germline. This CDR3 comprises 14 residues. The V gene end was trimmed by 4 bases and the J gene end by 7 bases; junction bases not matched to a gene: 4. CDR3 DNA sequence: TGTGCCAGCAGCATCGGACAGGGGGCAAATGAGCAGTTCTTC. Residues: CASSIGQGANEQFF.

V gene TRBV27 combines with J gene TRBJ1-2; 7 nucleotides match TRBD1. The CDR3 spans 13 residues. The germline gives CDR1 MNHEY, CDR2 SMNVEV (reference sequence). Trimming at V came to 10 bases and at J to 8 bases, leaving 13 bases not matched to a gene. The CDR3 here is CATIGTGAGGYTF. The CDR3 DNA reads TGTGCCACCATCGGAACAGGGGCCGGGGGCTACACCTTC.

The rearrangement uses TRBV5-4 and TRBJ2-3; possibly TRBD2 for D (5 bases). The V end lost 4 bases, the J end lost 2 bases, and 11 bases lay between the germline ends. CDR3 size: 14 residues. CDR1 is SGHNT and CDR2 is YYREEE in the germline V gene (reference sequence). DNA of the CDR3: TGTGCCAGCAGCAGGGAGCTAGACACAGATACGCAGTATTTT. Translation gives CASSRELDTDTQYF.

This clone was detected once. This chain uses TRBV7-6 with TRBJ2-3, with 11 nucleotides matching TRBD2. Germline loops: CDR1 SGHVS, CDR2 FNYEAQ. V was pared by 2 bases and J by 0 bases, with 4 bases of the junction left unmatched. The CDR3 loop spans 17 amino acids. CDR3 DNA: TGTGCCAGCAGCTTACCACTAGCGGGGGCTAGCACAGATACGCAGTATTTT. Amino acid sequence: CASSLPLAGASTDTQYF.

This rearrangement joins TRBV11-2 to TRBJ2-4; D call uncertain. V lost 5 bases and J lost 15, with 20 bases in between. From germline, CDR1 is SGHAT and CDR2 FQNNGV. The CDR3 covers 13 residues. The CDR3 nucleotides are TGTGCCAGCAGCCGATTTCGTCTGGGCGAGAGGTACTTC. It translates to CASSRFRLGERYF.

This clone was seen a handful of times. The chain is built from TRBV5-6 and TRBJ2-5; 11 positions agree with TRBD2. The germline V gene has CDR1 SGHDT and CDR2 YYEEEE. The CDR3 length is 16 residues. V shed 4 bases, J shed 4 bases, and the junction held 9 bases outside the gene matches. The DNA for the CDR3 is TGTGCCAGCAGCGGGATTAGCGGGGGGGCCAGAGAGACCCAGTACTTC. Protein: CASSGISGGARETQYF.

The gene calls are TRBV10-3 and TRBJ2-7, with TRBD1 identical over 9 bases. Per germline, CDR1 ENHRY and CDR2 SYGVKD. V dropped 6 bases and J dropped 5; count of bases not matched to a gene: 11. The CDR3 spans 15 residues. This CDR3 is CAIRPAGTGKDEQYF. The CDR3 DNA is TGTGCCATCAGACCCGCCGGGACAGGGAAGGACGAGCAGTACTTC.

The genes are TRBV9 and TRBJ2-1, with TRBD2 matching 10 bases. Germline V gives CDR1 SGDLS, CDR2 YYNGEE. This CDR3 comprises 14 residues. With 6 bases clipped from V and 6 bases from J, the junction kept 6 bases outside the gene matches. CDR3 region: CASNPLAGGNEQFF. The CDR3 nucleotides are TGTGCCAGCAACCCCTTAGCGGGGGGCAATGAGCAGTTCTTC. Variable domain in full (rest from reference TRBV9 and TRBJ2-1): DSGVTQTPKHLITATGQRVTLRCSPRSGDLSVYWYQQSLDQGLQFLIQYYNGEERAKGNILERFSAQQFPDLHSELNLSSLELGDSALYFCASNPLAGGNEQFFGPGTRLTVL.

This clone turned up a few times. The chain carries TRBV7-8 and TRBJ2-5; D not certain. CDR1 is SGHVS and CDR2 is FQNEAQ in the germline V gene. The CDR3 runs 15 residues. V was pared by 5 bases and J by 2 bases, with 15 bases between. The CDR3 DNA reads as TGTGCCAGCAGCCGATTCTTGGCAGGACAAGAGACCCAGTACTTC. Translated, it gives CASSRFLAGQETQYF.